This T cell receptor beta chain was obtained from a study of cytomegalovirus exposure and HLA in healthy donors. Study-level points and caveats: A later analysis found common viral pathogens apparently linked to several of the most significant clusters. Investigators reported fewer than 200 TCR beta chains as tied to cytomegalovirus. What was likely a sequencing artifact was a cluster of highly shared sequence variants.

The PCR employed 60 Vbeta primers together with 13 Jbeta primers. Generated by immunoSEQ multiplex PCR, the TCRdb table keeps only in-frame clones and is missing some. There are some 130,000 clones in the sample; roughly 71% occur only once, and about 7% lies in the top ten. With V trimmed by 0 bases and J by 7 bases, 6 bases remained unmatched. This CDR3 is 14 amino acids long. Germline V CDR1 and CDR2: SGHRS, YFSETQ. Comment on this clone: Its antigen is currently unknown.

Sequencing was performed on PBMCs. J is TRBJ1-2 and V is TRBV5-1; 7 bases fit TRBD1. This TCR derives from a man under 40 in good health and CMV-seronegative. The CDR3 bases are TGCGCCAGCAGCTTGGAGAGGGGGCTGGGTGGCTACACCTTC. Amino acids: CASSLERGLGGYTF.